These 14 T cell receptor beta chains were all obtained from the same sample, sequenced in a study of blood T cell repertoires in COVID-19. Repertoires were generated with immunoSEQ multiplex PCR, while TCRdb's copy carries only in-frame clones and drops some. The repertoire holds 50,000 to 65,000 clones, with roughly 88% as singletons. The sample consisted of peripheral blood. These receptors came from a man in his fifties with active COVID-19.

The rearrangement uses TRBV21-1 and TRBJ2-7; TRBD2 is taken as the D call from the table, unchecked against the DNA. TRBV21-1 is listed as a pseudogene. This CDR3 has 18 amino acids. The CDR3 reads CASSNAVRSSRKFVEQYF. CDR3 DNA: TGTGCCAGCAGCAACGCGGTAAGGTCTAGCCGAAAGTTCGTTGAGCAGTACTTC.

The V gene is TRBV7-9, the J gene TRBJ1-2; 9 nucleotides match TRBD1. CDR3 size: 14 residues. Trimming at V came to 6 bases and at J to 4 bases, leaving 6 bases not matched to a gene. In germline, CDR1 is SEHNR, CDR2 FQNEAQ (reference sequence). The CDR3 is CASSRGQGLYGYTF. The CDR3 bases are TGTGCCAGCAGTCGGGGACAGGGTCTCTATGGCTACACCTTC.

This sequence joins TRBV6-5 and TRBJ2-5; 12 bases are a match to TRBD2. V trimming: 8 bases; J trimming: 5 bases; junction bases outside the gene matches: 6. The CDR3 loop spans 14 amino acids. CDR1 is MNHEY, CDR2 SVGAGI, per germline. CDR3 region: CASSLAGGSETQYF. CDR3 DNA sequence: TGTGCCAGCTCGCTAGCGGGGGGGAGCGAGACCCAGTACTTC.

The CDR3 region is CASSLVRYPEETQYF. The CDR3 region has the DNA TGTGCCAGCAGCTTAGTCCGGTACCCTGAAGAGACCCAGTACTTC. The J gene is TRBJ2-5, the V gene TRBV7-8; D gene uncertain. The CDR3 contains 15 residues. Germline CDR1 reads SGHVS; CDR2 reads FQNEAQ. Trimming left V 1 base short and J 3 bases short, with 12 bases between.

This clone was detected once. The chain recombines TRBV7-6 with TRBJ1-3; D not resolved. Germline V gene data show CDR1 as SGHVS and CDR2 as FNYEAQ. V lost 3 bases, J lost 0 bases, and 9 bases lay in between. The CDR3 spans 15 residues. The CDR3 nucleotides are TGTGCCAGCAGCTTGAGGCCCAACTCTGGAAACACCATATATTTT. This gives the protein CASSLRPNSGNTIYF.

The CDR3: CASSLNRVDTQYF. The CDR3 DNA is TGTGCCAGCAGCCTCAACAGGGTAGATACGCAGTATTTT. V usage is TRBV13 and J usage is TRBJ2-3, with a tentative D call TRBD1 (6 bases). This CDR3 contains 13 residues. Germline loops: CDR1 PRHDT, CDR2 FYEKMQ (reference sequence). V gave up 5 bases and J gave up 5 bases, with 11 bases separating them. Filled out from reference TRBV13 and TRBJ2-3, the complete variable domain reads AAGVIQSPRHLIKEKRETATLKCYPIPRHDTVYWYQQGPGQDPQFLISFYEKMQSDKGSIPDRFSAQQFSDYHSELNMSSLELGDSALYFCASSLNRVDTQYFGPGTRLTVL.

The chain recombines TRBV7-2 with TRBJ1-1, with 7 bases lining up with TRBD1. V was clipped by 10 bases and J by 1 base; unmatched bases: 6. The CDR3 covers 13 residues. Per germline, CDR1 SGHTA and CDR2 FQGNSA. CDR3 sequence: CATRRDRNTEAFF. DNA of the CDR3: TGTGCCACCCGTAGGGACAGGAACACTGAAGCTTTCTTT.

V is TRBV9 and J is TRBJ2-7; 7 bases fit TRBD1. Germline V CDR1 and CDR2: SGDLS, YYNGEE. The CDR3 length is 18 residues. The ends lost 0 bases at V and 2 bases at J; junction bases unmatched: 14. The CDR3 sequence is CASSVGKQGKGSAYEQYF. The CDR3 DNA follows: TGTGCCAGCAGCGTAGGAAAACAGGGGAAGGGGTCGGCCTACGAGCAGTACTTC.

The chain carries TRBV6-6 and TRBJ2-2, with 8 bases that match TRBD1. The CDR3 contains 14 residues. Per the germline V gene, CDR1 is MNHNY and CDR2 is SVGAGI (reference sequence). J was trimmed by 4 bases and V by 7 bases; bases with no gene match: 5. The CDR3 sequence: CASKTGEGTGELFF. CDR3 nucleotides: TGTGCCAGCAAGACAGGGGAAGGCACCGGGGAGCTGTTTTTT.

The chain links TRBV19 to TRBJ1-2; the D gene is possibly TRBD1 (6 bases). The CDR3 contains 14 residues. Trimming shortened V by 8 bases and J by 3 bases, and 16 bases separated the two germline ends. Germline lookup yields CDR1 LNHDA and CDR2 SQIVND (reference sequence). The CDR3 reads CASETLRGHYGYTF. CDR3 DNA: TGTGCCAGTGAGACCCTCAGGGGACACTATGGCTACACCTTC.

V is TRBV10-3 and J is TRBJ2-1; 8 bases fit TRBD1. Germline trimming cut 6 bases from V and 6 bases from J; bases unmatched to any gene: 7. This CDR3 spans 14 amino acids. Germline V CDR1 and CDR2: ENHRY, SYGVKD. Here the CDR3 DNA reads TGTGCCATCAGGAATGGACAGGGCAGCAATGAGCAGTTCTTC. This encodes CAIRNGQGSNEQFF.

The V gene is TRBV7-9, the J gene TRBJ2-1; 7 bases agree with TRBD1. V trimming: 6 bases; J trimming: 9 bases; junction bases outside the gene matches: 8. Per the germline V gene, CDR1 is SEHNR and CDR2 is FQNEAQ (reference sequence). This CDR3 is 13 amino acids long. CDR3 DNA: TGTGCCAGCAGGAAGGGGGCAGGGGTTGAGCAGTTCTTC. This translates into CASRKGAGVEQFF. Based on the CDR3 plus reference TRBV7-9 and TRBJ2-1, the full variable domain is DTGVSQNPRHKITKRGQNVTFRCDPISEHNRLYWYRQTLGQGPEFLTYFQNEAQLEKSRLLSDRFSAERPKGSFSTLEIQRTEQGDSAMYLCASRKGAGVEQFFGPGTRLTVL.

The V and J genes are TRBV3-1 (or the pseudogene TRBV3-2) and TRBJ1-2; D remains unclear. The germline V and J ends were trimmed by 2 bases and 7 bases, with 14 bases remaining between them. Germline CDR1 is LGHDT and CDR2 is YNNKEL (reference sequence). The CDR3 has 14 amino acids. CDR3 loop: CASSQLTERSGYTF. CDR3 in DNA: TGTGCCAGCAGCCAATTAACTGAGAGAAGTGGCTACACCTTC.

The chain uses TRBV27 and TRBJ2-2, with TRBD1 identical over 7 bases. Germline-derived CDR1 and CDR2 are MNHEY and SMNVEV (reference sequence). This CDR3 has 14 residues. V lost 6 bases to trimming and J lost 5 bases; unmatched junction nucleotides: 6. The CDR3 bases are TGTGCCAGCAGAGGGACAGTCCCAACCGGGGAGCTGTTTTTT. It yields the protein CASRGTVPTGELFF.